The rows below give T cell receptor beta chains drawn from one sample of a study of blood T cell repertoires in COVID-19. Profiling relied on immunoSEQ multiplex PCR, and the TCRdb table lists in-frame clones only, not all of them. Altogether about 210,000 clones are present, 86% being singletons, with the ten largest covering under 30%. The sample consisted of PBMCs or T cells enriched from blood (not recorded which). The receptors here all came from a woman aged 40 to 49 in a cohort exposed to, infected with or recovered from COVID-19 (not recorded which). The CDR3 runs from the conserved cysteine through the conserved F or W. The order of the fields is clone size, J gene, V gene, D gene, CDR3 protein. D genes are given only for firm matches. Clone size is shown for a subset of rows, as once, few, many or a class of expanded clone.

- TRBJ1-1 TRBV5-4 - CASSSEAGLNTEAFF
- TRBJ1-1 TRBV2 - CASESGGAEGGMNTEAFF
- TRBJ2-7 TRBV29-1 TRBD2 CSVEGLAGVPSYEQYF
- TRBJ1-1 TRBV9 TRBD1 CASSIGDSSEAFF
- TRBJ1-6 TRBV2 - CASSKDLSPLHF
- TRBJ2-3 TRBV2 TRBD2 CASRLAGDTDTQYF
- TRBJ2-1 TRBV4-1 - CASSQEPPGRGHEQFF
once TRBJ2-7 TRBV5-4 TRBD1 CASRSGTGSYEQYF
- TRBJ1-1 TRBV11-2 - CASSSPRGGSFLLNTEAFF
once TRBJ2-5 TRBV6-1 - CASSETPGGTYQETQYF
- TRBJ2-1 TRBV29-1 - CSVRDRASSYNEQFF
- TRBJ2-7 TRBV11-2 TRBD2 CASSLEFGGNYEQYF
- TRBJ1-2 TRBV12-3/TRBV12-4 - CASSSGQYGYTF
- TRBJ2-3 TRBV7-2 - CASSLMGGGNTDTQYF
- TRBJ2-3 TRBV19 TRBD2 CASSRGLADSTDTQYF
- TRBJ2-7 TRBV7-2 TRBD2 CASSPSGLARRSYEQYF
- TRBJ1-5 TRBV30 - CAWSPSHQEDQPQHF
- TRBJ1-5 TRBV15 TRBD1 CATTGVGNQPQHF
few TRBJ1-6 TRBV4-2 - CASSQTVLRSPRDLLWPLHF
- TRBJ1-6 TRBV11-2 - CASSFGWAGYNSPLHF
- TRBJ2-5 TRBV4-2 - CASSQEGHIQETQYF
once TRBJ1-6 TRBV4-1 TRBD1 CASSQDLLPGQGDSPLHF
- TRBJ2-3 TRBV13 TRBD2 CASSFSPGLADPDTQYF
- TRBJ2-3 TRBV7-2 TRBD1 CASSLGRGQGRDTQYF
- TRBJ2-1 TRBV6-4 TRBD2 CASSDSGLLAGGLNEQFF
- TRBJ2-1 TRBV6-2/TRBV6-3 TRBD2 CASSYSTSGYNEQFF
few TRBJ2-7 TRBV28 TRBD1 CASSYPGTGYEQYF
- TRBJ1-1 TRBV5-4 TRBD1 CASSLLRGLGTEAFF
- TRBJ1-5 TRBV28 - CASSLGQGFRQPQHF
- TRBJ1-1 TRBV27 - CASSITGQNFPQGAFF
- TRBJ1-1 TRBV2 - CASSVGTRAFF
- TRBJ1-5 TRBV27 - CASSLRPGREVNQPQHF
- TRBJ1-2 TRBV29-1 - CSVGSRQGRNYGYTF
- TRBJ2-7 TRBV7-6 - CASSLGEPRPYEQYF
- TRBJ1-1 TRBV12-3/TRBV12-4 TRBD1 CASSVPTGGAFF
- TRBJ1-4 TRBV9 - CASSPGLMIIATNEKLFF
- TRBJ2-3 TRBV3-1/TRBV3-2 - CASSQAGEITDTQYF
- TRBJ2-1 TRBV4-3 - CASSQDGGSEQFF
- TRBJ2-7 TRBV4-3 - CASSQERYGKRYEQYF
- TRBJ2-5 TRBV5-1 TRBD2 CASSLTSGREETQYF
few TRBJ1-2 TRBV2 - CASSGVLTAIDGYTF
few TRBJ1-1 TRBV19 TRBD1 CASSIRQGVVTEAFF
- TRBJ1-3 TRBV5-4 - CASSFRTFGAGNTIYF
- TRBJ1-5 TRBV7-2 - CASSPRGSNQPQHF
- TRBJ2-7 TRBV7-9 - CASSPKRPSYEQYF
- TRBJ1-5 TRBV5-6 - CASSLGPYSNQPQHF
- TRBJ2-1 TRBV14 - CASSPLSYNEQFF
- TRBJ2-4 TRBV19 TRBD2 CASSLGRAVGDIQYF
- TRBJ2-5 TRBV11-3 TRBD1 CASSPDREAETQYF
- TRBJ2-7 TRBV4-1 - CASSEGVDYEQYF
- TRBJ2-7 TRBV27 - CASSLSVRGGETYEQYF
- TRBJ1-1 TRBV10-3 TRBD1 CAISQGAMNTEAFF
- TRBJ2-7 TRBV6-5 TRBD2 CASSYRLAGGYEQYF
- TRBJ2-7 TRBV29-1 - CSVVESGGYEQYF
- TRBJ2-7 TRBV9 TRBD2 CASSVASGGAHEQYF